The 11 T cell receptor beta chains below come from one sample, sequenced in a study of CDR3 diversity in severe acne. TCRdb used MiXCR to reprocess the PCR reads, holding one entry per CDR3 protein. The table has some 90,000 distinct CDR3 sequences, roughly 52% seen once. Sequences were obtained from blood. The receptors come from a male donor in good health, serving as a control.

About this clonotype itself: No conserved phenylalanine or tryptophan ends this CDR3, so it is likely a read error. The limits of the CDR3 on the DNA are not certain, so only TCRdb's listed CDR3 is given. The genes are TRBV10-3 and TRBJ1-5. Germline CDR1 is ENHRY and CDR2 is SYGVKD. The CDR3 totals 8 residues, both ends included. The CDR3: CAIGPSNG.

In this sample, this clonotype turned up a few times. The V gene is TRBV20-1, the J gene TRBJ2-7; 8 nucleotides line up with TRBD2. The CDR3 sequence is 13 residues long. Germline V gene sequence: CDR1 DFQATT, CDR2 SNEGSKA (reference sequence). The CDR3 is CSAPSGGSYEQYF. CDR3 DNA sequence: TGCAGCGCACCTTCGGGGGGGTCCTACGAGCAGTACTTC.

In the case of this clonotype: Relative to the germline gene, one junction end is altered; a read error may explain this. The CDR3 DNA is TGTGCCAGCAGCTTAGGCGGGAGCCCCCGGGGAGATGCGCAGTATTTT. Its protein is CASSLGGSPRGDAQYF. This sequence joins TRBV11-2 and TRBJ2-3, with TRBD2 identical over 7 bases. In germline, CDR1 is SGHAT, CDR2 FQNNGV. The CDR3 loop spans 16 amino acids. The whole variable domain, remainder taken from reference TRBV11-2 and TRBJ2-3, is EAGVAQSPRYKIIEKRQSVAFWCNPISGHATLYWYQQILGQGPKLLIQFQNNGVVDDSQLPKDRFSAERLKGVDSTLKIQPAKLEDSAVYLCASSLGGSPRGDAQYFGPGTRLTVL.

This clonotype occurred once. The chain is built from TRBV7-9 and TRBJ2-5; 13 bases match TRBD2. This CDR3 is 16 amino acids long. Unmatched junction bases numbered 3, after V lost 1 base and J lost 4 bases. Germline-derived CDR1 and CDR2 are SEHNR and FQNEAQ (reference sequence). The CDR3 DNA is TGTGCCAGCAGCTTAGGGGGACTAGCGGGGAGAGAGACCCAGTACTTC. Translation gives CASSLGGLAGRETQYF.

The chain links TRBV7-6 to TRBJ2-7; TRBD1 aligns across 9 bases. V trimming: 5 bases; J trimming: 5 bases; junction bases outside the gene matches: 7. This CDR3 is 14 amino acids long. Germline CDR1 is SGHVS and CDR2 is FNYEAQ. CDR3 residues: CASSPGQGSNEQYF. The DNA of the CDR3 is TGTGCCAGCAGCCCTGGACAGGGGTCGAACGAGCAGTACTTC.

The chain combines TRBV20-1 with TRBJ2-4; no reliable D call. The V end was cut by 6 bases, the J end by 6 bases, with 9 bases between. There are 11 residues in the CDR3. The V gene's germline CDR1 is DFQATT and CDR2 SNEGSKA (reference sequence). CDR3 amino acids: CSAWTGNIQYF. The CDR3 DNA reads as TGCAGTGCCTGGACGGGAAACATTCAGTACTTC.

There are many counts of this clonotype. V and J are TRBV11-2 and TRBJ2-7; D might be TRBD1 or TRBD2, each matching 5 bases. The CDR3 runs 13 residues. Trimming stripped 5 bases from V and 6 bases from J, with 14 bases between. Germline V lookup: CDR1 SGHAT, CDR2 FQNNGV. The chain's CDR3 is CASSPGTISEQYF. CDR3 nucleotide sequence: TGTGCCAGCAGCCCCGGGACCATCTCCGAGCAGTACTTC.

This sequence joins TRBV2 and TRBJ1-2; the D gene is possibly TRBD1 (6 bases). The CDR3 is 17 residues long. V shed 6 bases and J shed 8 bases, with 28 bases lying between them. Germline V lookup: CDR1 SNHLY, CDR2 FYNNEI. The CDR3 here is CASRAFTPGTGSGGYTF. The CDR3 DNA follows: TGTGCCAGCAGGGCGTTCACTCCAGGTACAGGGAGCGGAGGCTACACCTTC.

Notes on this clonotype: Mismatch with germline at one junction end may stem from a read error. The chain employs TRBV28 and TRBJ2-7; 9 nucleotides align to TRBD2. Germline V gene data show CDR1 as MDHEN and CDR2 as SYDVKM. The CDR3 length is 14 residues. CDR3 in DNA: TGTGCCGGCCGGTCCGGGACTAGCTCAAGCGAGCGGTACTTC. Amino acids: CAGRSGTSSSERYF.

This clonotype has a handful of counts. This chain connects TRBV6-4 to TRBJ2-7; 10 bases align to TRBD2. Per the germline V gene, CDR1 is MRHNA and CDR2 is SNTAGT. V was pared by 4 bases and J by 1 base, with 1 base of the junction left unmatched. This CDR3 spans 14 amino acids. CDR3 residues: CASSGSGGSYEQYF. Here the CDR3 DNA reads TGTGCCAGCAGTGGTAGCGGGGGGTCCTACGAGCAGTACTTC.

The rearrangement links TRBV6-5 to TRBJ1-1; TRBD1 matches 12 bases. CDR1 and CDR2 from the germline V gene are MNHEY and SVGAGI. Germline trimming cut 10 bases from V and 5 bases from J; bases unmatched to any gene: 8. This CDR3 has 14 residues. As DNA, the CDR3 is TGTGCCACCTACAGGGACAGGGGGCCTACTGAAGCTTTCTTT. Protein product: CATYRDRGPTEAFF.